This T cell receptor beta chain was observed in a study of cytomegalovirus exposure and HLA in healthy donors. Points from the study as a whole: Researchers catalogued 150 or so TCR beta chains as cytomegalovirus-associated. When analyzed later, a missense DCLRE1C variant was found to be linked to TCR beta V- and J-gene trimming.

Remarks on this clone: Its antigen is not identified.

Primers: 60 Vbeta forward and 13 Jbeta reverse. The table came from immunoSEQ multiplex PCR; TCRdb's copy has only in-frame clones and leaves some out. The sample has approximately 99,000 clones; 79% are singletons. Germline CDR1 and CDR2: WSHSY and SAAADI. This CDR3 has 15 residues. V gave up 7 bases and J gave up 2 bases; unmatched junction bases: 11. The rearrangement links TRBV10-2 to TRBJ2-7; 7 positions agree with TRBD1. The sequence was collected from a male donor in good health and CMV-seropositive. Sequences were obtained from PBMCs. The CDR3 loop reads CASTRGQGETYEQYF. The CDR3 DNA follows: TGCGCCAGCACCCGTGGGCAGGGGGAGACCTACGAGCAGTACTTC.